A selection of T cell receptor beta chains follows, all from one sample in a study of T-cell reconstitution after alpha-beta-depleted transplantation in children. TCRdb reprocessed the PCR reads with MiXCR, giving one entry per CDR3 protein. This table holds hundreds of thousands of distinct CDR3 sequences, roughly 16% found once. The source was PBMCs, mostly from graft donor cells, collected 360 days after TCRalphabeta/CD19-depleted stem cell transplant. The origin of the receptors is a male patient aged 2 to 9 who had a stem cell transplant for acute lymphoblastic leukemia, so the T cells may come from the graft donor. Each CDR3 is given with its conserved first and last residue. A D gene is named only where the DNA matches it firmly. Where a row states a size, it is once, few, many or the class of an expanded clone; other rows omit it.

size	V	J	D	CDR3	DNA
many	TRBV7-3	TRBJ2-2	-	CASSKYREGELFF	TGTGCCAGCAGCAAGTACAGGGAGGGGGAGCTGTTTTTT
-	TRBV29-1	TRBJ2-5	TRBD2	CSVRGSSETQYF	TGCAGCGTTCGCGGGAGTTCAGAGACCCAGTACTTC
-	TRBV6-1	TRBJ2-1	TRBD2	CASSPRLAFDEQFF	TGTGCCAGCAGTCCCCGACTAGCGTTCGATGAGCAGTTCTTC
-	TRBV28	TRBJ2-1	TRBD2	CASSFPRTSGRAWNEQFF	TGTGCCAGCAGTTTCCCACGGACTAGCGGGAGGGCCTGGAATGAGCAGTTCTTC
-	TRBV29-1	TRBJ2-4	TRBD1	CSVVQGPQNIQYF	TGCAGCGTTGTACAGGGGCCCCAAAACATTCAGTACTTC
-	TRBV4-3	TRBJ2-1	-	CASSQLALASTYNEQFF	TGCGCCAGCAGCCAATTGGCACTAGCAAGTACATACAATGAGCAGTTCTTC
-	TRBV30	TRBJ2-3	TRBD1	CAWKTGTGTDTQYF	TGTGCCTGGAAAACCGGGACAGGCACAGATACGCAGTATTTT
-	TRBV5-1	TRBJ1-1	TRBD1	CASSPGQGGTITEAFF	TGCGCCAGCAGCCCGGGACAGGGAGGAACGATCACTGAAGCTTTCTTT
few	TRBV4-3	TRBJ2-7	-	CASSLAPGPDEQYF	TGCGCCAGCAGCCTTGCTCCGGGGCCGGACGAGCAGTACTTC
-	TRBV9	TRBJ2-5	TRBD1	CASSDSLETGVETQYF	TGTGCCAGCAGCGACTCCCTCGAAACAGGGGTGGAGACCCAGTACTTC
few	TRBV24-1	TRBJ2-3	-	CATSDPGSETDTQYF	TGTGCCACCAGTGACCCAGGGAGTGAAACAGATACGCAGTATTTT
few	TRBV4-1	TRBJ2-1	-	CASSPDLSSYNEQFF	TGCGCCAGCAGCCCTGACTTGAGCTCCTACAATGAGCAGTTCTTC
-	TRBV20-1	TRBJ2-7	TRBD2	CSSRTSGSSYEQYF	TGCAGTTCCCGGACTAGCGGGAGCTCCTACGAGCAGTACTTC
few	TRBV28	TRBJ2-1	-	CASSFGSGHNEQFF	TGTGCCAGCAGTTTTGGTAGCGGACACAATGAGCAGTTCTTC
many	TRBV4-2	TRBJ1-1	-	CASSQWGSQMNTEAFF	TGTGCCAGCAGCCAATGGGGCAGTCAGATGAACACTGAAGCTTTCTTT
few	TRBV12-3/TRBV12-4	TRBJ2-6	-	CASSPQGRGANVLTF	TGTGCCAGCAGTCCTCAAGGAAGGGGGGCCAACGTCCTGACTTTC
few	TRBV18	TRBJ2-2	-	CASSPQTGNTGELFF	TGTGCCAGCTCACCCCAGACAGGGAACACCGGGGAGCTGTTTTTT
-	TRBV6-5	TRBJ2-7	TRBD2	CASSYGDGLAGSYERYF	TGTGCCAGCAGTTACGGAGACGGACTAGCGGGCTCCTACGAGCGGTACTTC
-	TRBV6-6	TRBJ1-6	-	CASSSKNSPLHF	TGTGCCAGCAGTTCAAAGAACTCACCCCTCCACTTT
few	TRBV9	TRBJ2-2	TRBD2	CASSGRLAGGRNTGELFF	TGTGCCAGCAGCGGACGACTAGCGGGAGGGCGGAACACCGGGGAGCTGTTTTTT
-	TRBV5-1	TRBJ1-1	-	CASRITGTEAFF	TGCGCCAGCAGAATTACAGGTACTGAAGCTTTCTTT
few	TRBV6-1	TRBJ2-3	TRBD2	CASTGLAGGTDTQYF	TGTGCCAGCACCGGACTAGCGGGAGGCACAGATACGCAGTATTTT
-	TRBV29-1	TRBJ2-5	TRBD1	CSVDFGTGGATQYF	TGCAGCGTTGATTTTGGGACAGGGGGTGCGACCCAGTACTTC
few	TRBV20-1	TRBJ2-5	-	CSARIPGQQQETQYF	TGCAGTGCTAGGATTCCCGGACAGCAGCAAGAGACCCAGTACTTC
-	TRBV20-1	TRBJ2-1	-	CSANLGGVGYNEQFF	TGCAGTGCTAACCTAGGGGGGGTGGGTTACAATGAGCAGTTCTTC
-	TRBV7-9	TRBJ2-7	-	CASSLHPGTYPYEQYF	TGTGCCAGCAGCTTACATCCCGGGACCTACCCCTACGAGCAGTACTTC
many	TRBV7-2	TRBJ2-5	-	CASSPRRAPETQYF	TGTGCCAGCAGCCCGCGGAGAGCACCAGAGACCCAGTACTTC
-	TRBV29-1	TRBJ2-7	TRBD2	CSVERAGAYEQYF	TGCAGCGTTGAAAGAGCGGGAGCCTACGAGCAGTACTTC
-	TRBV10-3	TRBJ2-2	-	CAISESSLNTGELFF	TGTGCCATCAGTGAGTCGTCACTTAACACCGGGGAGCTGTTTTTT
-	TRBV29-1	TRBJ2-7	TRBD2	CSVEGSFSGSHPYEQYF	TGCAGCGTTGAAGGGTCCTTTAGCGGGAGCCACCCGTACGAGCAGTACTTC
few	TRBV10-3	TRBJ1-6	-	CAIKTARSGPLHF	TGTGCCATCAAAACAGCTCGAAGTGGCCCCCTCCACTTT
-	TRBV12-3/TRBV12-4	TRBJ2-1	TRBD1	CASRSGQGVYNEQFF	TGTGCCAGCAGATCCGGACAGGGCGTCTACAATGAGCAGTTCTTC
many	TRBV7-2	TRBJ2-7	TRBD2	CASTSRTSGSYEQYF	TGTGCCAGCACCTCCAGAACTAGCGGGAGTTACGAGCAGTACTTC
few	TRBV25-1	TRBJ2-5	TRBD2	CASSETHGREGSETQYF	TGTGCCAGCAGTGAAACACATGGGCGGGAGGGGTCAGAGACCCAGTACTTC
few	TRBV5-1	TRBJ2-3	-	CASSLVQRMDTQYF	TGCGCCAGCAGCTTGGTACAGAGAATGGATACGCAGTATTTT
few	TRBV12-3/TRBV12-4	TRBJ2-5	-	CASSLIRGETQYF	TGTGCCAGCAGTTTAATACGAGGAGAGACCCAGTACTTC
-	TRBV2	TRBJ2-1	TRBD2	CASTQIKLAGGPPYNEQFF	TGTGCCAGCACCCAAATTAAACTAGCGGGAGGGCCGCCCTACAATGAGCAGTTCTTC
-	TRBV15	TRBJ2-3	TRBD1	CATSDRDTDTQYF	TGTGCCACCAGCGACAGGGACACAGATACGCAGTATTTT
many	TRBV4-3	TRBJ2-1	TRBD2	CASSPGQAGETYNEQFF	TGCGCCAGCAGCCCGGGACAAGCGGGAGAAACCTACAATGAGCAGTTCTTC
few	TRBV14	TRBJ2-1	TRBD2	CASRQEGTSGYNEQFF	TGTGCCAGCAGGCAGGAGGGGACTAGCGGCTACAATGAGCAGTTCTTC
many	TRBV28	TRBJ2-1	TRBD2	CASSLPGGSYNEQFF	TGTGCCAGCAGTTTACCGGGGGGCTCCTACAATGAGCAGTTCTTC
-	TRBV27	TRBJ1-4	TRBD1	CASSPRQGRIEKLFF	TGTGCCAGCAGTCCTCGACAGGGCCGGATCGAAAAACTGTTTTTT
-	TRBV7-3	TRBJ2-3	-	CASSLWEVTLADTQYF	TGTGCCAGCAGCTTATGGGAGGTTACATTGGCAGATACGCAGTATTTT
-	TRBV11-2	TRBJ2-5	-	CASSPQTRLETQYF	TGTGCCAGCAGCCCGCAGACTCGGCTCGAGACCCAGTACTTC
few	TRBV20-1	TRBJ2-1	-	CSARDQLGSTNEQFF	TGCAGTGCTAGAGATCAATTGGGATCAACCAATGAGCAGTTCTTC
few	TRBV4-2	TRBJ2-5	TRBD1	CASSPTGTGLVETQYF	TGTGCCAGCAGCCCTACCGGGACAGGGCTGGTAGAGACCCAGTACTTC
few	TRBV12-3/TRBV12-4	TRBJ2-7	-	CASSFFDRGSYEQYF	TGTGCCAGCAGTTTCTTCGACCGGGGTTCCTACGAGCAGTACTTC
-	TRBV2	TRBJ2-1	-	CASRQGNEQFF	TGTGCCAGCAGACAGGGTAACGAGCAGTTCTTC
-	TRBV29-1	TRBJ2-6	-	CSVEDRSLGQVLTF	TGCAGCGTTGAAGATCGTTCCTTAGGGCAGGTCCTGACTTTC
few	TRBV7-9	TRBJ2-3	TRBD2	CASSLDPAGGDTQYF	TGTGCCAGCAGCTTAGATCCAGCGGGAGGCGATACGCAGTATTTT
few	TRBV4-2	TRBJ2-3	TRBD2	CASSQVELAGDTQYF	TGTGCCAGCAGCCAAGTCGAACTAGCGGGAGATACGCAGTATTTT
few	TRBV20-1	TRBJ2-5	-	CSARDIAGPETQYF	TGCAGTGCTAGAGATATCGCAGGGCCAGAGACCCAGTACTTC
many	TRBV9	TRBJ2-1	TRBD2	CASSLGLGGRNEQFF	TGTGCCAGCAGCCTAGGACTAGGAGGGCGGAATGAGCAGTTCTTC
-	TRBV5-1	TRBJ2-7	TRBD2	CASSLAASGTYEQYF	TGCGCCAGCAGCTTGGCTGCTAGCGGGACCTACGAGCAGTACTTC